Each of the 29 T cell receptor beta chains below was sequenced from the same sample in a study of blood T cells in healthy people across ages. A J-beta primer mix and a sample-barcoded 5' primer were used in a second PCR of about 7 to 12 cycles. From the 5' RACE reads, TCRdb called clonotypes with MiXCR, one entry per CDR3 protein. The table includes 800,000 to 1,300,000 distinct CDR3 sequences, under 30% detected once. This same sample was also part of a study on T cells of mothers and their children.

The sample consisted of blood. The receptors stem from a girl aged 2 to 9 in good health.

This clonotype was counted between two and nine times. This chain uses TRBV27 with TRBJ2-5, with 7 bases fitting TRBD2. The DNA end lines up better with TRBJ2-7; the J call may be wrong. Germline V CDR1 and CDR2: MNHEY, SMNVEV (reference sequence). The CDR3 totals 13 residues. CDR3 DNA: TGTGCCAGCAGTTTCACTAGCGCCTACGAGCAGTACTTC. Translating it yields CASSFTSAYEQYF.

This sequence joins TRBV5-1 and TRBJ2-7, with D perhaps TRBD1 or TRBD2 (5 bases each). Trimming shortened V by 2 bases and J by 4 bases, and 16 bases separated the two germline ends. CDR1 is SGHRS, CDR2 YFSETQ, per germline. This CDR3 has 15 amino acids. The CDR3 DNA sequence: TGCGCCAGCAGCTTCAACCGGGACGGGTTTTACGAGCAGTACTTC. Protein product: CASSFNRDGFYEQYF.

The rearrangement joins TRBV20-1 to TRBJ1-1; 7 positions agree with TRBD1. Germline V gene lookup returns CDR1 DFQATT and CDR2 SNEGSKA (reference sequence). The CDR3 has 12 amino acids. Trimming at V came to 1 base and at J to 11 bases, leaving 7 bases not matched to a gene. The CDR3 here is CSARGAGGYAFF. The CDR3 nucleotides are TGCAGTGCTAGAGGGGCAGGGGGGTATGCTTTCTTT.

This clonotype was detected only a few times. The V and J genes are TRBV3-1 and TRBJ2-7; no definite D call. Trimming cost V 2 bases and J 2 bases, with 7 bases left between them. CDR1 is LGHDT, CDR2 YNNKEL, per germline (reference sequence). The CDR3 contains 13 residues. The CDR3 region has the DNA TGTGCCAGCAGCCAAAGAAGTCCCTACGAGCAGTACTTC. Its translation is CASSQRSPYEQYF.

CDR3 protein: CASSSGGAGVTEAFF. As DNA, the CDR3 is TGTGCCAGCAGCTCAGGAGGGGCAGGGGTCACTGAAGCTTTCTTT. V and J are TRBV7-9 and TRBJ1-1, with D possibly matching TRBD1 (6 bases). Germline V gene lookup returns CDR1 SEHNR and CDR2 FQNEAQ (reference sequence). With 4 bases removed from V and 4 bases from J, the gap between germline ends came to 16 bases. This CDR3 region has 15 residues.

The rearrangement joins TRBV20-1 to TRBJ1-2, with a weak D call TRBD1 (5 bases). Trimming removed 2 bases from V and 2 bases from J, with 12 bases in between. The germline V gene encodes CDR1 DFQATT and CDR2 SNEGSKA (reference sequence). The CDR3 has 14 residues. The chain's CDR3 is CSARRRGENYGYTF. DNA for the CDR3: TGCAGTGCTAGAAGGAGGGGAGAAAACTATGGCTACACCTTC.

This clonotype has only a few counts. This chain uses TRBV7-3 with TRBJ2-5; 12 bases match TRBD2. V lost 5 bases and J lost 5; bases outside the gene matches: 12. CDR3 size: 17 residues. Germline V gene sequence: CDR1 SGHTA, CDR2 FQGTGA. CDR3 region: CASSPFLAGGPRETQYF. DNA of the CDR3: TGTGCCAGCAGCCCTTTTCTAGCGGGAGGGCCCCGCGAGACCCAGTACTTC.

The chain combines TRBV21-1 with TRBJ2-7. TRBV21-1 is a pseudogene segment. The CDR3 has 12 residues. The CDR3 DNA follows: TGTGCCAGCAGCTCGGCAGATTACGAGCAGTACTTC. This sequence encodes CASSSADYEQYF.

The chain recombines TRBV12-3 or TRBV12-4 with TRBJ1-2; the match to TRBD1 covers 8 bases. V was pared by 6 bases and J by 7 bases, with 7 bases of the junction left unmatched. The CDR3 sequence is 13 residues long. The CDR3 DNA reads as TGTGCCAGCAGGGACCGGACAGGGCTTGGCTACACCTTC. This codes for CASRDRTGLGYTF.

The gene calls are TRBV5-1 and TRBJ2-1, with 8 bases fitting TRBD2. V was clipped by 6 bases and J by 5 bases; unmatched bases: 7. The CDR3 sequence is 14 residues long. Germline CDR1 reads SGHRS; CDR2 reads YFSETQ. The CDR3 DNA reads as TGCGCCAGCACCCCGACTAGCGCGAACAATGAGCAGTTCTTC. Protein: CASTPTSANNEQFF.

This clonotype was counted many times. CDR3 region: CASSLLGGADTQYF. CDR3 sequence (DNA): TGTGCCAGCAGTTTACTTGGGGGGGCAGATACGCAGTATTTT. The rearrangement links TRBV12-3 or TRBV12-4 to TRBJ2-3, with 7 bases lining up with TRBD2. V shed 2 bases, J shed 4 bases, and the junction held 3 bases outside the gene matches. The CDR3 extends over 14 amino acids.

The chain is built from TRBV20-1 and TRBJ2-7; TRBD2 matches at 7 bases. CDR1 and CDR2 (germline): DFQATT, SNEGSKA (reference sequence). The CDR3 extends over 15 amino acids. The V segment lost 6 bases and the J segment 3 bases; nucleotides outside the gene matches: 14. In nucleotides, the CDR3 is TGCAGTGCCCGGGGGGTGGTAGCGGGTTTCTACGAGCAGTACTTC. It yields the protein CSARGVVAGFYEQYF.

A remark on this clonotype: An end of the junction differs from the germline gene, which may be a read error. The CDR3 reads CACSFGTFGELFF. In DNA form, the CDR3 reads TGTGCCTGCAGTTTTGGGACGTTCGGGGAGCTGTTTTTT. This sequence joins TRBV28 and TRBJ2-2; D is perhaps TRBD1 or TRBD2 (5 bases each). This CDR3 is built from 13 residues. The germline V gene has CDR1 MDHEN and CDR2 SYDVKM.

This chain joins TRBV7-8 and TRBJ1-1, with D unclear. V gave up 5 bases and J gave up 0 bases, with 13 bases separating them. In germline, CDR1 is SGHVS, CDR2 FQNEAQ. The CDR3 is 15 amino acids. Here the CDR3 DNA reads TGTGCCAGCAGCCCTTGGATGATCATGAACACTGAAGCTTTCTTT. Protein: CASSPWMIMNTEAFF.

The chain links TRBV6-1 to TRBJ2-5; tentative D call: TRBD2 (6 bases). The CDR3 sequence is 14 residues long. The germline CDR1 and CDR2 sequences are MNHNS and SASEGT. V gave up 4 bases and J gave up 2 bases, with 11 bases separating them. Here the CDR3 DNA reads TGTGCCAGCAGTGCCCGACTAGAGCAAGAGACCCAGTACTTC. Protein product: CASSARLEQETQYF.

J is TRBJ2-7 and V is TRBV28; D not resolved. V lost 4 bases and J lost 3, with 13 bases in between. The CDR3 extends over 14 amino acids. CDR1 is MDHEN and CDR2 is SYDVKM in the germline V gene. The CDR3 region is CASSSDGPSYEQYF. For the CDR3, the DNA is TGTGCCAGCAGTTCCGACGGCCCGAGCTACGAGCAGTACTTC.

On this clonotype: One end of the junction fails to match germline, which may point to a read error. The chain recombines TRBV7-2 with TRBJ2-3; D remains unclear. The germline gives CDR1 SGHTA, CDR2 FQGNSA. The CDR3 extends over 17 amino acids. DNA of the CDR3: TGTGCCAGCAGAATACCTCACCCCAGAGTGCCCACAGACACGCAGTATTTT. Its translation: CASRIPHPRVPTDTQYF.

This clonotype was seen a handful of times. V usage is TRBV24-1 and J usage is TRBJ1-1, with D unclear. Germline assignment: CDR1 KGHDR and CDR2 SFDVKD. The CDR3 has 12 residues. Trimming cost V 12 bases and J 1 base, with 11 bases left between them. The CDR3 here is CAPPTGNTEAFF. CDR3 DNA sequence: TGTGCCCCCCCCACCGGGAACACTGAAGCTTTCTTT.

V usage is TRBV4-2 and J usage is TRBJ2-5; D is uncertain. The germline CDR1 and CDR2 sequences are LGHNA and YNFKEQ. CDR3 length: 13 amino acids. V shed 0 bases and J shed 5 bases, with 7 bases lying between them. The CDR3: CASSQDAGETQYF. The DNA of the CDR3 is TGTGCCAGCAGCCAAGACGCTGGGGAGACCCAGTACTTC.

The J gene is TRBJ1-2, the V gene TRBV29-1, with D hard to call. V was cut by 3 bases and J by 2 bases, with 13 bases left in between. The CDR3 extends over 14 amino acids. Germline CDR1 SQVTM, CDR2 ANQGSEA. DNA for the CDR3: TGCAGCGTTGAGGGGTACAGTTTAAACTATGGCTACACCTTC. Amino acid sequence: CSVEGYSLNYGYTF.

This chain connects TRBV6-1 to TRBJ2-3; possibly TRBD1 for D (5 bases). V lost 3 bases and J lost 5, with 12 bases in between. The CDR3 has 14 amino acids. CDR1 is MNHNS, CDR2 SASEGT, per germline. The CDR3 here is CASSEGRVEDTQYF. The CDR3 DNA sequence: TGTGCCAGCAGTGAGGGCAGGGTGGAAGATACGCAGTATTTT.

This clonotype has more than one count but fewer than ten. This chain connects TRBV24-1 to TRBJ2-5; the D call may be TRBD1 or TRBD2 (6 bases each). The end of the DNA aligns better with TRBJ2-1, so the J call may be wrong. The CDR3 totals 16 residues. Germline CDR1 reads KGHDR; CDR2 reads SFDVKD. Written as DNA, the CDR3 is TGTGCCACCAGTCAATGGGGGGCTGGAGACTACAATGAGCAGTTCTTC. It yields the protein CATSQWGAGDYNEQFF.

Only a few counts were recorded for this clonotype. V and J are TRBV6-6 and TRBJ2-5; no reliable D call. The CDR3 is 13 amino acids. Trimming took 6 bases from V and 5 from J, leaving 13 bases between them. Looked up from germline, CDR1 is MNHNY and CDR2 is SVGAGI (reference sequence). The CDR3 is CASSRPPEETQYF. DNA for the CDR3: TGTGCCAGCAGCCGACCCCCGGAGGAGACCCAGTACTTC.

The V gene is TRBV28, the J gene TRBJ2-1; no firm D call. Germline assignment: CDR1 MDHEN and CDR2 SYDVKM. Trimming shortened V by 10 bases and J by 0 bases, and 10 bases separated the two germline ends. This CDR3 is built from 13 residues. The DNA of the CDR3 is TGTGCCAATAGCAGGAGCTCCTACAATGAGCAGTTCTTC. This translates into CANSRSSYNEQFF.

This chain joins TRBV5-1 and TRBJ2-3, with D possibly being TRBD2 (6 bases). The germline V gene has CDR1 SGHRS and CDR2 YFSETQ. This CDR3 spans 16 amino acids. Trimming took off 4 bases at V and 3 bases at J, with 18 bases between the two ends. The CDR3 DNA is TGCGCCAGCAGCGTGCCCCGGAGGGATGATACAGATACGCAGTATTTT. Protein product: CASSVPRRDDTDTQYF.

The sample holds a few counts of this clonotype. The rearrangement uses TRBV20-1 and TRBJ2-4; D might be TRBD1 or TRBD2, each matching 5 bases. Germline assignment: CDR1 DFQATT and CDR2 SNEGSKA (reference sequence). The V gene lost 3 bases and the J gene lost 3 bases, with 24 bases spanning the gap. The CDR3 is 18 residues long. CDR3 sequence reads: CSASSGAVGINDKNIQYF. The CDR3 bases are TGCAGTGCTAGCTCCGGGGCAGTAGGTATAAATGACAAAAACATTCAGTACTTC.

The sample holds a few counts of this clonotype. The V and J genes are TRBV29-1 and TRBJ2-3; no clear D. The CDR3 length is 14 residues. V was cut by 1 base and J by 6 bases, with 14 bases left in between. Germline values: CDR1 SQVTM, CDR2 ANQGSEA. CDR3 loop: CSVEGQRFLDTQYF. CDR3 in DNA: TGCAGCGTTGAAGGCCAAAGGTTTTTGGATACGCAGTATTTT.

This clonotype was counted a few times. The chain links TRBV6-5 to TRBJ2-5; D not certain. This CDR3 contains 16 residues. Deletions cut 2 bases from V and 2 bases from J, with 15 bases between. From germline, CDR1 is MNHEY and CDR2 SVGAGI. The CDR3 protein is CASSYGPVNQQETQYF. The CDR3 bases are TGTGCCAGCAGTTACGGTCCCGTCAACCAACAAGAGACCCAGTACTTC.

This clonotype turned up a few times. The chain employs TRBV29-1 and TRBJ1-4, with a weak D call TRBD1 (5 bases). There are 12 residues in the CDR3. In germline, CDR1 is SQVTM, CDR2 ANQGSEA. V lost 7 bases and J lost 4, with 10 bases in between. The CDR3 DNA reads as TGCAGCGGCCGGGGCCTTAATGAAAAACTGTTTTTT. Translating it yields CSGRGLNEKLFF.